The T cell receptor (beta chain) under discussion was sequenced for a study of control samples from healthy donors and cancer patients. The repertoire was sequenced with immunoSEQ multiplex PCR; TCRdb's copy has only in-frame clones and lacks some. The sample lists around 110,000 clones; roughly 92% were seen once. Sequences were obtained from blood. This receptor was obtained from a young man in good health.

The CDR3 sequence: CASSLTGTGEIGGELFF. The CDR3 DNA is TGTGCCAGCAGTTTAACCGGGACAGGGGAAATTGGCGGGGAGCTGTTTTTT. The V and J genes are TRBV28 and TRBJ2-2, with 10 nucleotides matching TRBD1. The ends lost 2 bases at V and 7 bases at J; junction bases unmatched: 10. There are 17 residues in the CDR3. CDR1 is MDHEN, CDR2 SYDVKM, per germline.